Detailed here is one T cell receptor beta chain. This specimen comes from a study of blood T cell repertoires in COVID-19. Looking at the study overall: From the United States, Italy and Spain came samples of acute and convalescent COVID-19. Nucleic acid was either cDNA or gDNA, and it came from T cells, B-cell-depleted T cells, or PBMCs.

Original handling: The assay estimated nucleated cells by amplifying reference gene primers. Using immunoSEQ multiplex PCR, the repertoire was profiled, and TCRdb retains in-frame clones only, with some absent. Clone size and the V and J calls come from that table; the DNA yielded D and trimming. The top ten clones hold under 6% of a sample with 110,000 or so clones, 80% to 90% of them seen once. Sequenced input: peripheral blood. The receptor was isolated from a woman in her 50s with acute or convalescent COVID-19.

The CDR3 DNA sequence: TGCGCCAGCAGTGAGACCACTTTTAATGAAAAACTGTTTTTT. Residues: CASSETTFNEKLFF. The V gene is TRBV10-2, the J gene TRBJ1-4; no definite D call. CDR3 length equals 14 residues. V lost 2 bases, J lost 4 bases, and 8 bases lay in between. Germline CDR1 reads WSHSY; CDR2 reads SAAADI.